The T cell receptor (beta chain) described here comes from a study of T-cell reconstitution after alpha-beta-depleted transplantation in children. Study outcomes and limitations: Expanded graft clones, several hundred of them, were reportedly the source of alpha-beta T cells about two months after transplant. It was newly produced T cells that mostly accounted for T-cell counts and diversity one year after transplant. Day-60 TCRbeta diversity that was high in some patients was derived from surviving recipient T cells and thymic progenitors.

Molecular barcoding with unique molecular identifiers was used for the TCRbeta library. One entry per CDR3 protein results from TCRdb running MiXCR on the PCR reads. Of 330,000 or so distinct CDR3 sequences listed, over 7.5% were seen once; the top ten hold approximately 9.6%. V lost 1 base, J lost 7 bases, and 14 bases lay in between. This CDR3 spans 15 amino acids. Per the germline V gene, CDR1 is LGHNA and CDR2 is YSLEER. This clonotype was recorded many times. Its antigen is not identified. The sample in question was peripheral blood, obtained 360 days after TCRalphabeta/CD19-depleted stem cell transplant. The chain links TRBV4-3 to TRBJ2-1; D is perhaps TRBD2 (6 bases). The clonotype was recovered from a female patient between 2 and 15 years old who had a stem cell transplant for Fanconi anemia, so the T cells may come from the graft donor. The CDR3: CASSQVTGVVNEQFF. CDR3 DNA: TGCGCCAGCAGCCAAGTGACGGGGGTTGTAAATGAGCAGTTCTTC.